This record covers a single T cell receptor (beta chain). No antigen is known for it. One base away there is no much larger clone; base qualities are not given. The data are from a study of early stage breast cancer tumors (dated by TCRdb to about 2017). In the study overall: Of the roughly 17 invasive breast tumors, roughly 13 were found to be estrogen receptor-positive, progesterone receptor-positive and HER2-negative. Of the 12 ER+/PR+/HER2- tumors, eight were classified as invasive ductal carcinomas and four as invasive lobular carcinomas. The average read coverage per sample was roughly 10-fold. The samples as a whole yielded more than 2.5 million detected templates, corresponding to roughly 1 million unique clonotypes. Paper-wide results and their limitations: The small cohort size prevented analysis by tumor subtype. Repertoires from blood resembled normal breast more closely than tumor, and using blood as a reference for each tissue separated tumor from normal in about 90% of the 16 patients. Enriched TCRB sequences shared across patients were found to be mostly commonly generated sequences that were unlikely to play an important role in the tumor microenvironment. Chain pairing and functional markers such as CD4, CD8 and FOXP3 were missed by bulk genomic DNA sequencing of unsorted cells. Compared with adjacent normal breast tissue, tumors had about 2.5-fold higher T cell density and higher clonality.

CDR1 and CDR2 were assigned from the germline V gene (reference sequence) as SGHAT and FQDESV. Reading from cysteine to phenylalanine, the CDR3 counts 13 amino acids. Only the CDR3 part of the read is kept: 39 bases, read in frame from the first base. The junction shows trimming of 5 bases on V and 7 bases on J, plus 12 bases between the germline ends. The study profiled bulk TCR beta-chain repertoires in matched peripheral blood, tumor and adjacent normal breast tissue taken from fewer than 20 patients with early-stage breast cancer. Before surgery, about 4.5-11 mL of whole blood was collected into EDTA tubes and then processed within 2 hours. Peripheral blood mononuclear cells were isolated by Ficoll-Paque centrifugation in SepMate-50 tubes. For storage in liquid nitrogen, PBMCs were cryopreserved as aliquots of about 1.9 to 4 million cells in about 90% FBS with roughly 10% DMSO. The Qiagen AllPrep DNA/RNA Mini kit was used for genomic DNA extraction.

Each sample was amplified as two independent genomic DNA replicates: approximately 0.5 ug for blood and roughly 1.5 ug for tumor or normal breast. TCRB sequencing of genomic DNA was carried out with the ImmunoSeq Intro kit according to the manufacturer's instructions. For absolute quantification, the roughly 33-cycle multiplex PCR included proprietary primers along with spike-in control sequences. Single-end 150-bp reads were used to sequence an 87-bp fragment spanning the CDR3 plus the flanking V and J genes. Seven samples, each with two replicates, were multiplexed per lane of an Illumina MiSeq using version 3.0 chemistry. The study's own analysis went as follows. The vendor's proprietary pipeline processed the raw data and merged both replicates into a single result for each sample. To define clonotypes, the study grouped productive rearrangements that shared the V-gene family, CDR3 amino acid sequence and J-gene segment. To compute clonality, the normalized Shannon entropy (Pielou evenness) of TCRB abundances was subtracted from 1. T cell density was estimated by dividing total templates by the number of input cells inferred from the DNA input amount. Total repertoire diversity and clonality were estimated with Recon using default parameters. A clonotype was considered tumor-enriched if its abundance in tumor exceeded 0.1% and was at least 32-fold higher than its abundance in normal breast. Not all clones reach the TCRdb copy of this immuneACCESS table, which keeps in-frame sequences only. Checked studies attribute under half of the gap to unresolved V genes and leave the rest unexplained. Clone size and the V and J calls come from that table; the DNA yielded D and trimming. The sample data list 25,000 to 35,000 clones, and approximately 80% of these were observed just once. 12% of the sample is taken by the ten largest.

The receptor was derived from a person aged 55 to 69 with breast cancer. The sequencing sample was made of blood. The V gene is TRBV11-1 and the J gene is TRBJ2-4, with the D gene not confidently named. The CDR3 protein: CASSTQNPNIQYF. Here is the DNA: TGTGCCAGCAGCACACAGAACCCGAACATTCAGTACTTC.